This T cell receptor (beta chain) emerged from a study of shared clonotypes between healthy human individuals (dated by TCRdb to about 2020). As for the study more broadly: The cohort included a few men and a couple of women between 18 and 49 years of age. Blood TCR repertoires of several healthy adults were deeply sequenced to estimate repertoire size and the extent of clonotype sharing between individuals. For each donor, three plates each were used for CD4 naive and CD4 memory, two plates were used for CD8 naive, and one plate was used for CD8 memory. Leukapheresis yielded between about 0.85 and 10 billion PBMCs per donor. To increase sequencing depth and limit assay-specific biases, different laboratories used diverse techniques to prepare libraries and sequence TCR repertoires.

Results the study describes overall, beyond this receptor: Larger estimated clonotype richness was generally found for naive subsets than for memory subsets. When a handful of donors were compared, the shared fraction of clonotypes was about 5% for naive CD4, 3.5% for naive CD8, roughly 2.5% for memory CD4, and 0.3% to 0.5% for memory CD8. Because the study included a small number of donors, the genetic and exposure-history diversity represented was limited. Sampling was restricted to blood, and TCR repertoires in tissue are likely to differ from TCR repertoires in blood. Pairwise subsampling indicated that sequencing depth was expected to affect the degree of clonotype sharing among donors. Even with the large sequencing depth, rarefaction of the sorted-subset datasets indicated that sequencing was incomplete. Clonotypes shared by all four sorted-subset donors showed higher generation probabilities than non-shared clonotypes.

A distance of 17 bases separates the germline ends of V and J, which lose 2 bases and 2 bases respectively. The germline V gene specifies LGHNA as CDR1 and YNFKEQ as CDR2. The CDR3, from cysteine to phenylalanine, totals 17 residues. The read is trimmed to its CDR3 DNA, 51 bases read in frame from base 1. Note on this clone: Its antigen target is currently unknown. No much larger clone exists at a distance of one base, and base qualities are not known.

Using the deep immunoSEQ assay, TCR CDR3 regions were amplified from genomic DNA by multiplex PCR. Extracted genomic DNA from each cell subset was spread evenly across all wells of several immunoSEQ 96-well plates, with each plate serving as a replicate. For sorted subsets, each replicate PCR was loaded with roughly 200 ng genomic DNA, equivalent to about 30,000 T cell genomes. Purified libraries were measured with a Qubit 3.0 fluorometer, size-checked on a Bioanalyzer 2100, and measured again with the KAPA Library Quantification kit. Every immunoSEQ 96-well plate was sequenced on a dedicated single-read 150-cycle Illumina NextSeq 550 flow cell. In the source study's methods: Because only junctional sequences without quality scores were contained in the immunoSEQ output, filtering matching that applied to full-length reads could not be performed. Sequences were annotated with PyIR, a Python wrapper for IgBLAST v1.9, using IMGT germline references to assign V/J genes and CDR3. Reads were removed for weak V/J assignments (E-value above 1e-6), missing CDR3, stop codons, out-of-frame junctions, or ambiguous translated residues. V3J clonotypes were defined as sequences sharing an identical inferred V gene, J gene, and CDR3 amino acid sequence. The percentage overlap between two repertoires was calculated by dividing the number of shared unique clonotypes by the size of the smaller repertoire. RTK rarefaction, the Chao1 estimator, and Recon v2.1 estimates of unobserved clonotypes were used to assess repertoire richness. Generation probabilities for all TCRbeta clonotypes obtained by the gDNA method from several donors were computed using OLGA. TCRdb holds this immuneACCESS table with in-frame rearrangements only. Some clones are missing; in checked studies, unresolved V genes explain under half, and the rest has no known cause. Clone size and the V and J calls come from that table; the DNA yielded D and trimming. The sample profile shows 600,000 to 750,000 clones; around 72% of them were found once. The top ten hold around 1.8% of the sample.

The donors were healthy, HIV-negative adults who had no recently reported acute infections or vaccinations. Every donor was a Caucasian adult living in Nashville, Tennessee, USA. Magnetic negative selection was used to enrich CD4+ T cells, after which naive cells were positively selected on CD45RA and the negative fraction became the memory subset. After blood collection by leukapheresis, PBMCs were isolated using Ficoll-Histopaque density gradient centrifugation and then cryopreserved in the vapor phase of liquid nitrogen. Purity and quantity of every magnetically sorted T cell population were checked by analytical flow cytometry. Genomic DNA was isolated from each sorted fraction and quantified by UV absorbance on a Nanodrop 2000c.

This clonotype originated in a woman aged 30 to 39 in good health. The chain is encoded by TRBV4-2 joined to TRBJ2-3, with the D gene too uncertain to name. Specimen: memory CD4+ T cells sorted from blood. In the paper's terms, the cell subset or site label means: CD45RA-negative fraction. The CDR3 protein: CASSQTLSGMPTDTQYF. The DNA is TGTGCCAGCAGCCAAACCCTTTCTGGGATGCCCACAGATACGCAGTATTTT.